Listed below are T cell receptor beta chains from one sample, sequenced in a study of CD8+CD57+ T cells in acquired aplastic anemia. Each CDR3 protein gets one entry after TCRdb re-called the reads with MiXCR. The profile shows approximately 80,000 distinct CDR3 sequences, 55% to 75% of them singletons. The sequenced sample consisted of sorted CD4+, CD8+, or CD8+CD57+ T cells (not recorded which) from PBMCs. The receptors shown here come from a human donor with aplastic anemia. The CDR3 runs from the conserved cysteine through the conserved F or W. Fields, in order: CDR3 length, D gene, V gene, clone size, J gene, CDR3 DNA, CDR3 protein. D genes are given only for firm matches. Not all rows give a size; the values are once, few, many and, for expanded clones, a class.

16	TRBD1	TRBV24-1	-	TRBJ1-2	TGTGCCACCAGTGACCCCACGACAGGGGAAGAATATGGCTACACCTTC	CATSDPTTGEEYGYTF
14	TRBD2	TRBV20-1	-	TRBJ2-1	TGCAGTGCTACCTTAGCGGGAGGAACCAATGAGCAGTTCTTC	CSATLAGGTNEQFF
12	TRBD1	TRBV15	few	TRBJ2-1	TGTGCCACCGAACAGGGGAACCATGAGCAGTTCTTC	CATEQGNHEQFF
17	TRBD2	TRBV20-1	-	TRBJ2-7	TGCAGTGCTAGAGGCCGGGACGTAGCGGGAGGAGCCTACGAGCAGTACTTC	CSARGRDVAGGAYEQYF
14	TRBD2	TRBV2	-	TRBJ2-7	TGTGCCAGAGGAGCGGGGGGAACTACCTACGAGCAGTACTTC	CARGAGGTTYEQYF
10	-	TRBV29-1	-	TRBJ2-2	TGCAGCGTTTTCGGCGGGGAGCTGTTTTTT	CSVFGGELFF
13	-	TRBV10-3	-	TRBJ2-7	TGTGCCAGCAGTACAAACCAGGGATACGAGCAGTACTTC	CASSTNQGYEQYF
13	-	TRBV2	few	TRBJ2-7	TGTGCCAGCAAGCTCGACGGGAACTACGAGCAGTACTTC	CASKLDGNYEQYF
12	TRBD2	TRBV20-1	-	TRBJ2-7	TGCAGTGCTAGAGGCTCCTCGGGAGGCCAGTACTTC	CSARGSSGGQYF
16	-	TRBV7-7	-	TRBJ2-2	TGTGCTAGCAGCTTAGGTGCCGGGTTAAGCACCGGGGAGCTGTTTTTT	CASSLGAGLSTGELFF
14	TRBD1	TRBV2	-	TRBJ2-5	TGTGCCAGCCCTAAGGGGACAGGGGCCGAGACCCAGTACTTC	CASPKGTGAETQYF
12	-	TRBV2	-	TRBJ2-5	TGTGCCAGCAGCACTTTCAGGGAGACCCAGTACTTC	CASSTFRETQYF
14	-	TRBV19	-	TRBJ2-7	TGTGCCAGTAGACTGACAGTGAACTCCTACGAGCAGTACTTC	CASRLTVNSYEQYF
13	-	TRBV4-2	-	TRBJ2-1	TGTGCCAGCAGCCAAGGACTCACCAATGAGCAGTTCTTC	CASSQGLTNEQFF
13	-	TRBV12-5	-	TRBJ2-7	TGTGCTAGTGGCCAACAGGGATCCTACGAGCGGTACTTC	CASGQQGSYERYF
14	TRBD1	TRBV29-1	once	TRBJ2-5	TGCAGCGGATGGGGAGACAGGGGACCAGAGACCCAGTACTTC	CSGWGDRGPETQYF
16	-	TRBV25-1	many	TRBJ1-1	TGTGCCAGCAGTGAATATAATTCAGGGCGCAACACTGAAGCTTTCTTT	CASSEYNSGRNTEAFF
12	-	TRBV7-2	once	TRBJ2-7	TGTGCCAGCAGCTCCTCCATCTACGAGCAGTACTTC	CASSSSIYEQYF
12	-	TRBV2	few	TRBJ1-5	TGTGCCAGCAACGAAGTCGGTCAGCCCCAGCATTTT	CASNEVGQPQHF
15	-	TRBV2	-	TRBJ2-5	TGTGCCAGCAGTGAAGGACTCAGGGCCCAAGAGACCCAGTACTTC	CASSEGLRAQETQYF
11	-	TRBV29-1	few	TRBJ1-4	TGCAGCGTTGCGGTCCAGGAAAAACTGTTTTTT	CSVAVQEKLFF
15	-	TRBV4-1	few	TRBJ1-5	TGCGCCAGCAGCCAAGGCGAGATGGGTACTCAGCCCCAGCATTTT	CASSQGEMGTQPQHF
15	TRBD1	TRBV15	-	TRBJ2-7	TGTGCCACCAGCAAGTCCGGGACAGGGGGCTTGGGGCAGTACTTC	CATSKSGTGGLGQYF
14	TRBD2	TRBV19	-	TRBJ2-7	TGTGCCAGTAGTTGGCAGGGAGGGTTCTACGAGCAGTACTTC	CASSWQGGFYEQYF
13	-	TRBV30	-	TRBJ1-2	TGTGCCTGGAGGACGGCGGTTATGGCTGGCTACACCTTC	CAWRTAVMAGYTF